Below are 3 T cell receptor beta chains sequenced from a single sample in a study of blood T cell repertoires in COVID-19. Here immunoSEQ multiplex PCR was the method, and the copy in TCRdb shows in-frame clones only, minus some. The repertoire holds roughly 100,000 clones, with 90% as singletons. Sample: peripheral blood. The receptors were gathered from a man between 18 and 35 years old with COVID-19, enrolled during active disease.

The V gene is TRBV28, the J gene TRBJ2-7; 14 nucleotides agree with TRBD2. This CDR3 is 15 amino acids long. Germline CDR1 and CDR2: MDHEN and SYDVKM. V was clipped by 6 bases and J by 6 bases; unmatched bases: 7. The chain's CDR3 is CASSGLAGGSREQYF. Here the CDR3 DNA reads TGTGCCAGCAGCGGACTAGCGGGAGGTTCACGCGAGCAGTACTTC.

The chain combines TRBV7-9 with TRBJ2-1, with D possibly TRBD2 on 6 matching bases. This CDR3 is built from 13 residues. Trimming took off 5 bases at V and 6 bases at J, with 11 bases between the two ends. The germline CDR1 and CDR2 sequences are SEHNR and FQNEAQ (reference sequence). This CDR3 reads CASSLGLRNEQFF. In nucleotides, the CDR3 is TGTGCCAGCAGCCTGGGACTCCGCAATGAGCAGTTCTTC.

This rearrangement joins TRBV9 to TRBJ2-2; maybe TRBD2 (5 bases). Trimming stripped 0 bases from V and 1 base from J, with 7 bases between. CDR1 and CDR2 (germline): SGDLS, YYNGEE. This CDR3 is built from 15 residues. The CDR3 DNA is TGTGCCAGCAGCGTAGTCGGACTGAACACCGGGGAGCTGTTTTTT. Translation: CASSVVGLNTGELFF.